The 16 T cell receptor beta chains below all came from one sample that was sequenced in a study of CD8+ T cells in alopecia areata. Reverse transcription of extracted RNA yielded cDNA, which provided the sequencing template. Assay used: immunoSEQ multiplex PCR; TCRdb lists only in-frame clones, some missing. The sample lists 75,000 to 100,000 clones; about two fifths were seen once. What was sequenced was CD4+ T cells sorted from blood. The receptor source for this set is a human donor with alopecia areata.

This chain connects TRBV5-1 to TRBJ2-7; D gene uncertain. The CDR3 is made up of 12 amino acids. Germline CDR1 SGHRS, CDR2 YFSETQ. V was pared by 3 bases and J by 3 bases, with 7 bases between. Here the CDR3 reads CASSSGFYEQYF. In DNA, the CDR3 is TGCGCCAGCAGCTCAGGTTTCTACGAGCAGTACTTC.

This clone was detected only a few times. The chain employs TRBV29-1 and TRBJ1-4; 7 bases map to TRBD1. The V segment lost 6 bases and the J segment 0 bases; nucleotides outside the gene matches: 4. The CDR3 has 14 residues. CDR1 is SQVTM, CDR2 ANQGSEA, per germline. This CDR3 is CSVSGTATNEKLFF. CDR3 in DNA: TGCAGCGTAAGTGGGACAGCAACTAATGAAAAACTGTTTTTT.

The chain couples TRBV29-1 to TRBJ2-4; perhaps TRBD1 as D (6 bases). The V end was cut by 3 bases, the J end by 2 bases, with 17 bases between. From germline, CDR1 is SQVTM and CDR2 ANQGSEA. This CDR3 comprises 16 residues. The DNA of the CDR3 is TGCAGCGTTGATGTGTCCGGACAGCATACCAAAAACATTCAGTACTTC. It specifies CSVDVSGQHTKNIQYF.

The rearrangement joins TRBV4-1 to TRBJ2-3; 8 positions match TRBD1. The CDR3 contains 13 residues. After removal of 7 bases from V and 3 bases from J, the junction contained 3 bases not matched to a gene. Germline V gene data show CDR1 as MGHRA and CDR2 as YSYEKL. CDR3 protein: CASNRQGTDTQYF. The CDR3 bases are TGCGCCAGCAACCGACAGGGGACAGATACGCAGTATTTT.

The rearrangement links TRBV5-1 to TRBJ2-3; D is possibly TRBD2 (5 bases). V was shortened by 5 bases and J by 7 bases, with 8 bases between the two germline ends. Germline V gene lookup returns CDR1 SGHRS and CDR2 YFSETQ. CDR3 length: 11 residues. The CDR3 here is CASRRGNTQYF. DNA of the CDR3: TGCGCCAGCAGACGGGGTAATACGCAGTATTTT. The full variable domain, in which reference TRBV5-1 and TRBJ2-3 provide the parts outside the CDR3, is KAGVTQTPRYLIKTRGQQVTLSCSPISGHRSVSWYQQTPGQGLQFLFEYFSETQRNKGNFPGRFSGRQFSNSRSEMNVSTLELGDSALYLCASRRGNTQYFGPGTRLTVL.

This clone was recorded once. This rearrangement joins TRBV30 to TRBJ2-2, with D uncertain. The V and J ends lost 0 bases and 6 bases respectively, with 8 bases between them. This CDR3 region has 13 residues. CDR1 is GTSNPN, CDR2 SVGIG, per germline (reference sequence). CDR3 coding DNA: TGTGCCTGGAGTGTAAGAGCGTCCGGGGAGCTGTTTTTT. It yields the protein CAWSVRASGELFF.

This clone was counted many times. The J gene is TRBJ2-1, the V gene TRBV29-1, with D perhaps being TRBD1 or TRBD2 (6 bases each). The CDR3 sequence is 12 residues long. The V and J ends lost 7 bases and 15 bases respectively, with 22 bases between them. Germline values: CDR1 SQVTM, CDR2 ANQGSEA. The CDR3 coding sequence is TGCAGCGCCGAGGGCGCGATATGGGGGGCGTTCTTC. Encoded protein: CSAEGAIWGAFF.

The V gene is TRBV5-1, the J gene TRBJ2-5, with 8 bases lining up with TRBD1. The germline V gene encodes CDR1 SGHRS and CDR2 YFSETQ. This CDR3 is built from 15 residues. Germline trimming cut 5 bases from V and 3 bases from J; bases unmatched to any gene: 9. The CDR3 is CASSHPDREEETQYF. The CDR3 DNA sequence: TGCGCCAGCAGTCACCCGGACAGGGAGGAAGAGACCCAGTACTTC. The complete variable domain, with remaining parts taken from reference TRBV5-1 and TRBJ2-5, reads KAGVTQTPRYLIKTRGQQVTLSCSPISGHRSVSWYQQTPGQGLQFLFEYFSETQRNKGNFPGRFSGRQFSNSRSEMNVSTLELGDSALYLCASSHPDREEETQYFGPGTRLLVL.

This clone has more than one count but fewer than ten. This CDR3 is CASSTGQGAHNEQFF. The CDR3 coding sequence is TGCGCCAGCAGCACCGGACAGGGGGCCCACAATGAGCAGTTCTTC. V is TRBV5-1 and J is TRBJ2-1; TRBD1 aligns across 11 bases. The V segment lost 4 bases and the J segment 5 bases; nucleotides outside the gene matches: 5. Per germline, CDR1 SGHRS and CDR2 YFSETQ. The CDR3 loop spans 15 amino acids. Supplemented by reference TRBV5-1 and TRBJ2-1, the full variable domain reads KAGVTQTPRYLIKTRGQQVTLSCSPISGHRSVSWYQQTPGQGLQFLFEYFSETQRNKGNFPGRFSGRQFSNSRSEMNVSTLELGDSALYLCASSTGQGAHNEQFFGPGTRLTVL.

This clone was found a few times. J is TRBJ1-5 and V is TRBV30; D ambiguous. The CDR3 covers 15 residues. Germline V CDR1 and CDR2: GTSNPN, SVGIG (reference sequence). V was pared by 0 bases and J by 0 bases, with 9 bases between. In DNA, the CDR3 is TGTGCCTGGAGTGTAAGCCTCCTTAGCAATCAGCCCCAGCATTTT. Translation gives CAWSVSLLSNQPQHF.

This clone has just a few counts. CDR3 bases: TGTGCCACCACGTTCGGGTTTGCGGGACAAGAGACCCAGTACTTC. It translates to CATTFGFAGQETQYF. The chain uses TRBV27 and TRBJ2-5; a possible D gene is TRBD2 (6 bases). CDR1 is MNHEY, CDR2 SMNVEV, per germline (reference sequence). The CDR3 sequence is 15 residues long. V was trimmed by 10 bases and J by 2 bases, leaving 20 bases between them.

The chain uses TRBV30 and TRBJ2-1; possible D gene TRBD2, 6 bases. The CDR3 runs 14 residues. Germline loops: CDR1 GTSNPN, CDR2 SVGIG (reference sequence). Trimming removed 4 bases from V and 2 bases from J, with 12 bases in between. CDR3 amino acids: CAWMGLAPYNEQFF. CDR3 nucleotide sequence: TGTGCCTGGATGGGGCTAGCGCCCTACAATGAGCAGTTCTTC.

This chain joins TRBV7-2 and TRBJ1-1; D may be TRBD1 (6 bases). The CDR3 contains 13 residues. CDR1 and CDR2 (germline): SGHTA, FQGNSA. Trimming removed 11 bases at V and 7 bases at J, with 20 bases between. DNA of the CDR3: TGTGCCGCTTCTGGGGGGCGCGGCGATGAAGCTTTCTTT. Amino acids: CAASGGRGDEAFF.

This clone has a handful of counts. The chain joins TRBV28 to TRBJ2-7; D unclear. This CDR3 is built from 14 residues. From germline, CDR1 is MDHEN and CDR2 SYDVKM. Trimming pared 2 bases from V and 3 bases from J, leaving 11 bases between. Written as DNA, the CDR3 is TGTGCCAGCAGTTTACCCGGCCGAGACTACGAGCAGTACTTC. It specifies CASSLPGRDYEQYF.

This clone was observed a handful of times. The V call is TRBV20-1, the J call TRBJ2-7; unclear D gene. Trimming shortened V by 5 bases and J by 5 bases, and 10 bases separated the two germline ends. This CDR3 region has 11 residues. Germline V gives CDR1 DFQATT, CDR2 SNEGSKA (reference sequence). DNA of the CDR3: TGCAGTGCTTCCCAGATCCACGAGCAGTACTTC. It translates to CSASQIHEQYF.

This clone was detected a few times. The chain joins TRBV2 to TRBJ2-7; tentative D call: TRBD1 (6 bases). The CDR3 has 13 amino acids. V was clipped by 3 bases and J by 1 base, with 7 bases between them. Germline V gene sequence: CDR1 SNHLY, CDR2 FYNNEI. CDR3 loop: CASSEDSSYEQYF. In DNA form, the CDR3 reads TGTGCCAGCAGTGAGGACAGTTCCTACGAGCAGTACTTC.